The rows below give T cell receptor beta chains drawn from one sample of a study of cytomegalovirus exposure and HLA in healthy donors. Profiled with immunoSEQ multiplex PCR; TCRdb holds only in-frame clones, not every one. The table includes approximately 230,000 clones, roughly 90% detected once. Sample: PBMCs. Receptor source: a man aged 18 to 30 in good health and CMV-seropositive. Both conserved end residues are part of each CDR3. D genes are given only for firm matches. A clone size is listed for some rows: how often the clone was seen (once, few, many), or a class if it is expanded.

d_call	v_call	j_call	clone_size	cdr3_nt	cdr3_aa
TRBD2	TRBV2	TRBJ2-7	-	TGTGCCAGCAGAGCCGGGACTAGTGGGACCTACGAGCAGTACTTC	CASRAGTSGTYEQYF
-	TRBV6-1	TRBJ2-7	-	TGTGCCAGCGGCCCCGGGACAAAGGCCTACGAGCAGTACTTC	CASGPGTKAYEQYF
-	TRBV29-1	TRBJ1-1	-	TGCAGCGTTGGAGGCAGCAGTATACCGAACACTGAAGCTTTCTTT	CSVGGSSIPNTEAFF
-	TRBV30	TRBJ1-1	-	TGTGCCTGGAGAAGGCAGGGGAACATGAACACTGAAGCTTTCTTT	CAWRRQGNMNTEAFF
TRBD2	TRBV30	TRBJ2-3	-	TGTGCCTGGGGGCTGGGACTAGCGGGAGCGGGAGATACGCAGTATTTT	CAWGLGLAGAGDTQYF
-	TRBV2	TRBJ2-5	-	TGTGCCAGCAGTGCGGGGCAAGAGACCCAGTACTTC	CASSAGQETQYF
-	TRBV7-9	TRBJ2-7	-	TGTGCCAGCAGCTTAAGCGGAGCCAGCTACGAGCAGTACTTC	CASSLSGASYEQYF
-	TRBV5-5	TRBJ1-2	few	TGTGCCAGCAGCTTGGACGGTGGCTACACCTTC	CASSLDGGYTF
TRBD1	TRBV15	TRBJ1-1	-	TGTGCCACCAGCCGAGGTGGCAGGGGGGTGACTGAAGCTTTCTTT	CATSRGGRGVTEAFF
-	TRBV5-6	TRBJ2-3	-	TGTGCCAGCACCCCTGGGGGACCCTATAGCACAGATACGCAGTATTTT	CASTPGGPYSTDTQYF
-	TRBV7-6	TRBJ2-5	-	TGTGCCAGCAGCCCGCAGTTCGGACAAGAGACCCAGTACTTC	CASSPQFGQETQYF
-	TRBV6-5	TRBJ2-3	-	TGTGCCAGCAGTTACTCCCCCTTGACAGCGGCAGATACGCAGTATTTT	CASSYSPLTAADTQYF
-	TRBV5-1	TRBJ2-1	-	TGCGCCAGCAGCTTGGACGGCGGGAACCCCAATGAGCAGTTCTTC	CASSLDGGNPNEQFF
-	TRBV11-2	TRBJ2-7	-	TGTGCCAGCAGCTTATGGCAGAGTGACTACGAGCAGTACTTC	CASSLWQSDYEQYF
TRBD1	TRBV28	TRBJ1-2	once	TGTGCCAGCAGTCCCACCGGGACAGCAGCTAACTATGGCTACACCTTC	CASSPTGTAANYGYTF
TRBD1	TRBV30	TRBJ1-5	-	TGTGCCTGGGACAGGGGATCGAATCAGCCCCAGCATTTT	CAWDRGSNQPQHF
TRBD1	TRBV5-1	TRBJ2-1	-	TGCGCCAGCAGCAGGGGGGACAGGGCCAATGAGCAGTTCTTC	CASSRGDRANEQFF
-	TRBV27	TRBJ1-1	-	TGTGCCAGCAGTTATGATCGGGTACGATTCTCCGAAGCTTTCTTT	CASSYDRVRFSEAFF
TRBD1	TRBV5-6	TRBJ1-1	-	TGTGCCAGCAGCTCTGGACAGGGACGGACTTTCTTT	CASSSGQGRTFF
-	TRBV6-6	TRBJ1-2	few	TGTGCCAGCCGGATAGGGGGTGGAGACAGGCGCTACACCTTC	CASRIGGGDRRYTF
TRBD2	TRBV2	TRBJ2-3	-	TGTGCCAGCAGCGTAGGACTAGCGGGAGGGCGGAGCACAGATACGCAGTATTTT	CASSVGLAGGRSTDTQYF
-	TRBV15	TRBJ2-7	-	TGTGCCACCAGCAGAGATTATGATTTGTTCTCCTACGAGCAGTACTTC	CATSRDYDLFSYEQYF
TRBD1	TRBV5-3	TRBJ1-5	few	TGTGCCAGAAGCCGGACAGGACAGGACAATCAGCCCCAGCATTTT	CARSRTGQDNQPQHF
-	TRBV11-3	TRBJ2-1	once	TGTGCCAGCAGCTTAGAACGGGGCAATGAGCAGTTCTTC	CASSLERGNEQFF
-	TRBV6-1	TRBJ1-5	-	TGTGCCAGCAGTCGGCAGGGAACGTTTCAGCCCCAGCATTTT	CASSRQGTFQPQHF
-	TRBV28	TRBJ2-7	once	TGTGCCAGCACCCTTAATTACGAGCAGTACTTC	CASTLNYEQYF
TRBD2	TRBV4-1	TRBJ2-7	-	TGCGCCAGCAGCCAAGCATCGCTAGCGGGCAAATACGAGCAGTACTTC	CASSQASLAGKYEQYF
-	TRBV27	TRBJ2-7	-	TGTGCCAGCAGTTTAATTGGGGGGACCTACGAGCAGTACTTC	CASSLIGGTYEQYF
-	TRBV5-1	TRBJ2-1	-	TGCGCCAGCAGCCAAAACGCTTTGGGACACAATGAGCAGTTCTTC	CASSQNALGHNEQFF
-	TRBV14	TRBJ2-7	-	TGTGCCAGCAGCCAAAATACGCAGGGGCACGAGCAGTACTTC	CASSQNTQGHEQYF
-	TRBV4-3	TRBJ2-7	few	TGCGCCAGCAGCCAAGCCCTATCGCGGGGCGAGCAGTACTTC	CASSQALSRGEQYF
-	TRBV9	TRBJ1-2	-	TGTGCCAGCAGCGTAGAGCGGGGTCTCTATGGCTACACCTTC	CASSVERGLYGYTF
-	TRBV5-6	TRBJ1-1	-	TGTGCCAGCAGCTTGGTTATGGTGAACACTGAAGCTTTCTTT	CASSLVMVNTEAFF
-	TRBV6-1	TRBJ2-7	-	TGTGCCAGCAGTTTCTCCTACGAGCAGTACTTC	CASSFSYEQYF
-	TRBV7-8	TRBJ2-7	-	TGTGCCAGCAGCCTTAGACTAGGGCCCACTTACGAGCAGTACTTC	CASSLRLGPTYEQYF
-	TRBV6-1	TRBJ2-1	-	TGTGCCAGCAACGGTTTCAATGACAATGAGCAGTTCTTC	CASNGFNDNEQFF
-	TRBV2	TRBJ2-1	-	TGTGCCAGCAGTAGGATTTTTCAGCATGAGCAGTTCTTC	CASSRIFQHEQFF
-	TRBV30	TRBJ1-5	-	TGTGCCTGGAGTAAGGGGGGCGGACAGCCCCAGCATTTT	CAWSKGGGQPQHF
-	TRBV29-1	TRBJ2-5	-	TGCAGCGTTGAACGCCTAGGGGAGACCCAGTACTTC	CSVERLGETQYF
TRBD1	TRBV27	TRBJ2-3	-	TGTGCCAGCAGTTTTCGGGGGACAGGCCTGGATACGCAGTATTTT	CASSFRGTGLDTQYF
-	TRBV27	TRBJ1-3	-	TGTGCCAGCAGTTGGGGTCCTGGAAACACCATATATTTT	CASSWGPGNTIYF
-	TRBV29-1	TRBJ1-2	-	TGCAGCGGCTTGACCGGGACCGAGTATGGCTACACCTTC	CSGLTGTEYGYTF
-	TRBV7-9	TRBJ2-2	-	TGTGCCAGCAGCTCTACTAGTTATGGCACCGGGGAGCTGTTTTTT	CASSSTSYGTGELFF
-	TRBV6-5	TRBJ2-1	-	TGTGCCAGCAGTTATGACTGGAACTCCTACAATGAGCAGTTCTTC	CASSYDWNSYNEQFF
-	TRBV21-1	TRBJ1-2	-	TGTGCCAGCAGCAAAACGGGACAGGGTCGTTATGGCTACACCTTC	CASSKTGQGRYGYTF
TRBD1	TRBV6-6	TRBJ1-5	-	TGTGCCAGCAGCAAGGAGGGACAGGGGCAGCAGCCCCAGCATTTT	CASSKEGQGQQPQHF
TRBD2	TRBV4-1	TRBJ2-1	-	TGCGCCAGCAGCCAAGATTTCGGGGAGGGTGAGCAGTTCTTC	CASSQDFGEGEQFF
-	TRBV5-4	TRBJ2-2	-	TGTGCCAGCAGTATTTTACCAAGAGGCACCGGGGAGCTGTTTTTT	CASSILPRGTGELFF
TRBD2	TRBV6-1	TRBJ2-7	-	TGTGCCAGCAGCCTTAGCGGGAGGGCCGCCTACGAGCAGTACTTC	CASSLSGRAAYEQYF
TRBD2	TRBV19	TRBJ2-1	-	TGTGCCAGTAGTATAGGAGGAGCAGGGAGACAGCGGGAGTTCTACAATGAGCAGTTCTTC	CASSIGGAGRQREFYNEQFF
TRBD1	TRBV19	TRBJ1-5	-	TGTGCCAGTAGTGCCGGGACAGGGGCTAGCAATCAGCCCCAGCATTTT	CASSAGTGASNQPQHF
TRBD2	TRBV7-6	TRBJ2-5	-	TGTGCCAGCAGCTTACGAGTATGGGCTAGCGGGATACAGACCCAGTACTTC	CASSLRVWASGIQTQYF
TRBD2	TRBV7-8	TRBJ2-5	-	TGTGCCAGCAGCTTCGGAATAGCGGGAGCCCCAGAGACCCAGTACTTC	CASSFGIAGAPETQYF
-	TRBV5-1	TRBJ1-2	-	TGCGCCAGCAGGTCGACAGGCGATGGCTACACCTTC	CASRSTGDGYTF
TRBD2	TRBV5-1	TRBJ2-3	-	TGCGCCAGCAGCTTGCAGCTAGCGGGGAGCACAGATACGCAGTATTTT	CASSLQLAGSTDTQYF
-	TRBV18	TRBJ2-6	-	TGTGCCAGCTCACCACAAGGGGAGACTGGGGCCAACGTCCTGACTTTC	CASSPQGETGANVLTF
-	TRBV28	TRBJ2-7	-	TGTGCCAGCAGTTTCTGGGGCTACGAGCAGTACTTC	CASSFWGYEQYF
TRBD1	TRBV6-6	TRBJ1-2	once	TGTGCCAGCAGTTTTGAAAGGACAGGGGTTGGCTACACCTTC	CASSFERTGVGYTF
TRBD2	TRBV5-4	TRBJ2-1	-	TGTGCCAGCAGCCGCCGGACTAGCGGGAGGATCAATGAGCAGTTCTTC	CASSRRTSGRINEQFF